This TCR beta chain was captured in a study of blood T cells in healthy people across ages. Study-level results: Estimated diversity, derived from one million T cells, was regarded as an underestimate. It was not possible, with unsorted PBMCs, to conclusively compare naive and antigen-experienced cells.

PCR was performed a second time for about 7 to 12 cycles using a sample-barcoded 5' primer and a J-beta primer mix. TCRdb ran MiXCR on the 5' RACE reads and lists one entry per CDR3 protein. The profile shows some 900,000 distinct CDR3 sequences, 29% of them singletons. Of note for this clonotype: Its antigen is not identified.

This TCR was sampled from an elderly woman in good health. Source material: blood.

The DNA of the CDR3 is TGCAGTGCTAAGTTCCCGGACGGGGGGACCTCCTACGAGCAGTACTTC. Translated: CSAKFPDGGTSYEQYF. The J gene is TRBJ2-7, the V gene TRBV20-1; 7 bases match TRBD2. The germline V gene encodes CDR1 DFQATT and CDR2 SNEGSKA (reference sequence). The V segment lost 4 bases and the J segment 0 bases; nucleotides outside the gene matches: 12. The CDR3 has 16 amino acids.